The entry below gives a single TCR beta chain sequence along with its context. Its specificity is not known. This sample was taken from a study of shared clonotypes between healthy human individuals. General study results and limits: Researchers sampled only blood; tissue repertoires likely differ. With several donors compared, around 4.7% of naive CD4 clonotypes were shared.

Study donors comprised healthy, HIV-negative adults devoid of recent acute infection or vaccination. Sequencing was performed with immunoSEQ multiplex PCR; in TCRdb, only in-frame clones are kept and a portion is missing. The sample shows 900,000 to 1,200,000 clones, 70% to 80% of them seen only once. The receptor was isolated from a man aged 18 to 30 in good health. Some clones in this sample may be carry-over from other donors' samples. Sequencing was carried out using memory CD4+ T cells from PBMCs. As for subset: CD45RA-negative fraction.

The CDR3 loop reads CASSESRASYEQYF. In DNA form, the CDR3 reads TGTGCCAGCAGTGAATCCAGAGCCTCCTACGAGCAGTACTTC. The rearrangement uses TRBV2 and TRBJ2-7; D remains ambiguous. Trimming took off 2 bases at V and 0 bases at J, with 8 bases between the two ends. CDR3 size: 14 residues. Germline CDR1 reads SNHLY; CDR2 reads FYNNEI.